A single sample gave rise to the 30 T cell receptor beta chains below, sequenced in a study of CD8+CD57+ T cells in acquired aplastic anemia. Selection for sequencing was limited to patients who had shown CD8+CD57+ cell expansion by flow cytometry. TCR beta VDJ combinations and CDR3 sequences were profiled from genomic DNA. TCRdb re-derived calls from the reads in MiXCR, one entry per CDR3 protein. Of about 95,000 distinct CDR3 sequences listed, around two thirds are singletons. Sequencing input: sorted CD4+, CD8+, or CD8+CD57+ T cells (not recorded which) from PBMCs. The receptors were sampled from a human donor with aplastic anemia.

The chain is built from TRBV7-2 and TRBJ2-5; D is possibly TRBD2 (6 bases). The V gene's germline CDR1 is SGHTA and CDR2 FQGNSA. V shed 5 bases and J shed 1 base, with 17 bases lying between them. The CDR3 spans 16 residues. The CDR3 DNA is TGTGCCAGCAGCGAACAATCGCTTAGCGGCCAAGAGACCCAGTACTTC. Translated, it gives CASSEQSLSGQETQYF.

This clonotype showed up just a few times. The chain joins TRBV20-1 to TRBJ2-5; 8 bases match TRBD2. CDR3 length equals 13 residues. The V segment lost 6 bases and the J segment 5 bases; nucleotides outside the gene matches: 8. Germline V gene lookup returns CDR1 DFQATT and CDR2 SNEGSKA (reference sequence). In DNA form, the CDR3 reads TGCAGTGCCCCGGGACTAGGGGGGGAGACCCAGTACTTC. Translating gives CSAPGLGGETQYF.

This chain uses TRBV15 with TRBJ2-1; D might be TRBD2 (6 bases). From germline, CDR1 is LNHNV and CDR2 YYDKDF (reference sequence). The CDR3 runs 14 residues. Trimming removed 0 bases at V and 10 bases at J, with 13 bases between. This CDR3 is CATSRDLGDSEQFF. CDR3 nucleotide sequence: TGTGCCACCAGCAGAGATTTAGGGGACTCGGAGCAGTTCTTC.

A remark on this clonotype: At one end, the junction sequence differs from germline, possibly due to a read error. The chain is built from TRBV2 and TRBJ2-5; D is ambiguous. This CDR3 region has 13 residues. Germline assignment: CDR1 SNHLY and CDR2 FYNNEI. The CDR3 region is CASSDSLTTIGPF. Written as DNA, the CDR3 is TGTGCCAGCAGTGACAGCCTTACTACCATCGGACCCTTC.

This chain connects TRBV10-2 to TRBJ2-1; 11 nucleotides agree with TRBD2. Unmatched junction bases numbered 2, after V lost 5 bases and J lost 8 bases. Germline V CDR1 and CDR2: WSHSY, SAAADI. The CDR3 is 13 residues long. The CDR3 region has the DNA TGCGCCAGCAGTCGTAGCGGGAGGGATGAGCAGTTCTTC. It is translated as CASSRSGRDEQFF.

The chain has TRBV29-1 and TRBJ1-1, with D perhaps matching TRBD1 (5 bases). In germline, CDR1 is SQVTM, CDR2 ANQGSEA. V was pared by 4 bases and J by 4 bases, with 10 bases between. The CDR3 has 12 residues. The CDR3 DNA sequence: TGCAGCGTTGTCGGGGCGGCCACTGAAGCTTTCTTT. This encodes CSVVGAATEAFF.

This rearrangement joins TRBV24-1 to TRBJ1-2; D perhaps matches TRBD1 (5 bases). The CDR3 is 11 amino acids. Germline CDR1 is KGHDR and CDR2 is SFDVKD. The V and J ends lost 5 bases and 8 bases respectively, with 8 bases between them. CDR3 sequence: CATSGGDGYTF. The DNA of the CDR3 is TGTGCCACCAGTGGAGGGGACGGCTACACCTTC.

The chain is built from TRBV28 and TRBJ1-1; tentatively, D is TRBD1 (6 bases). The length of the CDR3 is 13 residues. Looked up from germline, CDR1 is MDHEN and CDR2 is SYDVKM. V lost 10 bases and J lost 5, with 17 bases in between. Here the CDR3 reads CAILGGGYTEAFF. The DNA for the CDR3 is TGTGCCATTCTCGGTGGGGGCTATACTGAAGCTTTCTTT.

This chain joins TRBV20-1 and TRBJ2-1, with 8 bases that match TRBD2. The germline CDR1 and CDR2 sequences are DFQATT and SNEGSKA (reference sequence). The length of the CDR3 is 14 residues. V gave up 0 bases and J gave up 10 bases; unmatched junction bases: 8. The CDR3 region has the DNA TGCAGTGCTAGAGATCAAGGACTAGCCGGGGAGCAGTTCTTC. It yields the protein CSARDQGLAGEQFF.

This clonotype was detected ten times or more. V is TRBV10-3 and J is TRBJ1-1; 9 nucleotides agree with TRBD1. The length of the CDR3 is 16 residues. Germline loops: CDR1 ENHRY, CDR2 SYGVKD. The V gene end was trimmed by 6 bases and the J gene end by 8 bases; junction bases not matched to a gene: 16. In nucleotides, the CDR3 is TGTGCCATCAGCCCTTCACAGGGGGCGAAGTTAAGGGAAGCTTTCTTT. This gives the protein CAISPSQGAKLREAFF.

The chain uses TRBV5-1 and TRBJ2-7, with D tentatively TRBD2 (6 bases). Germline CDR1 is SGHRS and CDR2 is YFSETQ. The CDR3 length is 13 residues. The V gene lost 2 bases and the J gene lost 3 bases, with 9 bases spanning the gap. CDR3 in amino acids: CASSLIGSYEQYF. The CDR3 DNA follows: TGCGCCAGCAGCTTAATCGGGAGCTACGAGCAGTACTTC.

The gene calls are TRBV5-1 and TRBJ1-2; 7 bases align to TRBD1. The junction had 4 bases not matched to a gene; V was cut back by 0 bases and J by 5 bases. Germline V gene sequence: CDR1 SGHRS, CDR2 YFSETQ. This CDR3 has 14 amino acids. Written as DNA, the CDR3 is TGCGCCAGCAGCTTGGAGACAGGGTATTATGGCTACACCTTC. Amino acid sequence: CASSLETGYYGYTF.

The chain uses TRBV24-1 and TRBJ2-1, with 7 bases identical to TRBD2. Germline assignment: CDR1 KGHDR and CDR2 SFDVKD. J gave up 3 bases and V 9 bases, and 4 bases lay outside the gene matches. CDR3 length: 13 residues. The CDR3 loop is CATGRGGYNEQFF. The CDR3 coding sequence is TGTGCCACCGGGAGGGGAGGCTACAATGAGCAGTTCTTC.

In its sample, this clonotype was seen many times. This sequence joins TRBV7-9 and TRBJ2-5; D tentatively fits TRBD1 or TRBD2 (5 bases each). The CDR3 runs 15 residues. V lost 7 bases to trimming and J lost 2 bases, with 17 bases between them. From germline, CDR1 is SEHNR and CDR2 FQNEAQ (reference sequence). The chain's CDR3 is CASIYIRGLQETQYF. As DNA, the CDR3 is TGTGCCAGCATCTATATCCGGGGCCTACAAGAGACCCAGTACTTC. Full variable domain (remainder filled in from reference TRBV7-9 and TRBJ2-5): DTGVSQNPRHKITKRGQNVTFRCDPISEHNRLYWYRQTLGQGPEFLTYFQNEAQLEKSRLLSDRFSAERPKGSFSTLEIQRTEQGDSAMYLCASIYIRGLQETQYFGPGTRLLVL.

This chain uses TRBV7-8 with TRBJ2-7; a weak D match, TRBD1 (6 bases). The CDR3 is 14 amino acids. V lost 7 bases and J 3 bases, leaving 16 bases between the germline ends. Germline-derived CDR1 and CDR2 are SGHVS and FQNEAQ. The CDR3 protein is CASIPPDRSYEQYF. For the CDR3, the DNA is TGTGCCAGCATCCCGCCCGACAGGAGCTACGAGCAGTACTTC.

This clonotype showed up just once. CDR3 region: CATHRGQVNEAFF. CDR3 nucleotides: TGTGCCACCCACAGGGGGCAGGTTAATGAAGCTTTCTTT. The rearrangement uses TRBV19 and TRBJ1-1, with TRBD1 matching 9 bases. The germline V gene has CDR1 LNHDA and CDR2 SQIVND (reference sequence). The CDR3 has 13 residues. V trimming: 10 bases; J trimming: 7 bases; junction bases outside the gene matches: 10.

A few counts support this clonotype. The chain joins TRBV29-1 to TRBJ2-7; D is undetermined. From germline, CDR1 is SQVTM and CDR2 ANQGSEA. This CDR3 spans 16 amino acids. The V end was cut by 8 bases, the J end by 0 bases, with 23 bases between. The CDR3 sequence is CSFARVGIFGSYEQYF. The CDR3 region has the DNA TGCAGCTTTGCTAGAGTTGGCATTTTCGGCTCCTACGAGCAGTACTTC.

This chain connects TRBV19 to TRBJ1-4; D remains ambiguous. Trimming left V 5 bases short and J 4 bases short, with 8 bases between. The CDR3 loop spans 13 amino acids. Per germline, CDR1 LNHDA and CDR2 SQIVND (reference sequence). CDR3 loop: CASSVRVNEKLFF. The CDR3 bases are TGTGCCAGTAGTGTGAGAGTTAATGAAAAACTGTTTTTT.

The chain has TRBV15 and TRBJ1-6; tentatively, D is TRBD1 (6 bases). Germline CDR1 and CDR2: LNHNV and YYDKDF (reference sequence). This CDR3 comprises 14 residues. Trimming pared 11 bases from V and 7 bases from J, leaving 18 bases between. Here the CDR3 DNA reads TGTGCCCGCCCAACAGGGACGACGAATTCACCCCTCCACTTT. Its protein product is CARPTGTTNSPLHF. Filled out from reference TRBV15 and TRBJ1-6, the complete variable domain reads DAMVIQNPRYQVTQFGKPVTLSCSQTLNHNVMYWYQQKSSQAPKLLFHYYDKDFNNEADTPDNFQSRRPNTSFCFLDIRSPGLGDTAMYLCARPTGTTNSPLHFGNGTRLTVT.

This rearrangement joins TRBV4-1 to TRBJ1-6, with D unresolved. This CDR3 region has 14 residues. Trimming cost V 1 base and J 7 bases, with 8 bases left between them. The V gene's germline CDR1 is MGHRA and CDR2 YSYEKL. The CDR3 DNA sequence: TGCGCCAGCAGCCAAGTATCGGGGAATTCACCCCTCCACTTT. It yields the protein CASSQVSGNSPLHF.

V and J are TRBV20-1 and TRBJ2-1; D perhaps matches TRBD2 (5 bases). CDR3 length: 13 amino acids. Germline CDR1 reads DFQATT; CDR2 reads SNEGSKA (reference sequence). V was cut by 2 bases and J by 6 bases, with 11 bases left in between. The CDR3 coding sequence is TGCAGTGCTAGATATACTAGAAGCAATGAGCAGTTCTTC. Translation gives CSARYTRSNEQFF.

The chain couples TRBV20-1 to TRBJ2-7, with 7 positions matching TRBD2. The CDR3 runs 18 residues. Germline-derived CDR1 and CDR2 are DFQATT and SNEGSKA (reference sequence). Unmatched junction bases numbered 23, after V lost 2 bases and J lost 7 bases. DNA of the CDR3: TGCAGTGCTAGAAACCCACCGGGCCACGGGTGGGGGGGTTGGGAGCAGTACTTC. Protein product: CSARNPPGHGWGGWEQYF.

V gene TRBV10-3 combines with J gene TRBJ2-1; D call uncertain. Looked up from germline, CDR1 is ENHRY and CDR2 is SYGVKD. The CDR3 is 11 amino acids. V dropped 3 bases and J dropped 9 bases, with 6 bases sitting between them. The CDR3 bases are TGTGCCATCAGTGACGGTGGTGAGCAGTTCTTC. Translating it yields CAISDGGEQFF.

This clonotype occurred once. CDR3 sequence (DNA): TGCAGTGCTCGACTACCGGGCACCGGGGAGCTGTTTTTT. Translating it yields CSARLPGTGELFF. The rearrangement joins TRBV20-1 to TRBJ2-2; tentatively, D is TRBD2 (5 bases). Germline V gene sequence: CDR1 DFQATT, CDR2 SNEGSKA (reference sequence). CDR3 length: 13 residues. Trimming left V 5 bases short and J 4 bases short, with 11 bases between.

This rearrangement joins TRBV2 to TRBJ1-2, with TRBD1 matching over 7 bases. The CDR3 length is 14 residues. Germline V CDR1 and CDR2: SNHLY, FYNNEI. The trim removed 5 bases at V and 4 bases at J, leaving 7 bases unmatched. The CDR3, as DNA: TGTGCCAGCAGTCTCACCGACAGGGTCTATGGCTACACCTTC. Translated: CASSLTDRVYGYTF.

This chain uses TRBV7-3 with TRBJ2-1; 11 positions match TRBD2. The CDR3 has 15 amino acids. The germline gives CDR1 SGHTA, CDR2 FQGTGA. V was clipped by 1 base and J by 8 bases; unmatched bases: 4. DNA for the CDR3: TGTGCCAGCAGCTTAATGACTAGCGGGAACGATGAGCAGTTCTTC. Protein sequence: CASSLMTSGNDEQFF.

V and J are TRBV6-2 or TRBV6-3 and TRBJ2-1; D is unclear. The V and J ends lost 6 bases and 9 bases respectively, with 12 bases between them. CDR3 size: 12 residues. Germline-derived CDR1 and CDR2 are MNHEY and SVGEGT. CDR3 in amino acids: CASSKGVPEQFF. The DNA of the CDR3 is TGTGCCAGCAGCAAGGGTGTACCTGAGCAGTTCTTC.

The V gene is TRBV7-9, the J gene TRBJ2-7; the D gene could be TRBD1 or TRBD2 (5 bases each). Germline V CDR1 and CDR2: SEHNR, FQNEAQ (reference sequence). CDR3 length: 13 residues. V was shortened by 0 bases and J by 6 bases, with 9 bases between the two germline ends. DNA for the CDR3: TGTGCCAGCAGCTTAGCGTGGGGGACCGAGCAGTACTTC. This sequence encodes CASSLAWGTEQYF.

This chain connects TRBV10-1 to TRBJ1-1; D not resolved. Trimming removed 0 bases at V and 1 base at J, with 3 bases between. Per the germline V gene, CDR1 is WNHNN and CDR2 is SYGVQD (reference sequence). The CDR3 sequence is 13 residues long. The CDR3: CASSESQNTEAFF. The CDR3 DNA follows: TGCGCCAGCAGTGAGTCACAGAACACTGAAGCTTTCTTT.

The J gene is TRBJ2-2, the V gene TRBV15; TRBD1 might be the D (6 bases). The V end lost 11 bases, the J end lost 3 bases, and 19 bases lay between the germline ends. The CDR3 consists of 15 residues. The germline V gene has CDR1 LNHNV and CDR2 YYDKDF (reference sequence). CDR3 DNA: TGTGCCGCCCACAGGGAATCGGATGACACCGGGGAGCTGTTTTTT. This translates into CAAHRESDDTGELFF.